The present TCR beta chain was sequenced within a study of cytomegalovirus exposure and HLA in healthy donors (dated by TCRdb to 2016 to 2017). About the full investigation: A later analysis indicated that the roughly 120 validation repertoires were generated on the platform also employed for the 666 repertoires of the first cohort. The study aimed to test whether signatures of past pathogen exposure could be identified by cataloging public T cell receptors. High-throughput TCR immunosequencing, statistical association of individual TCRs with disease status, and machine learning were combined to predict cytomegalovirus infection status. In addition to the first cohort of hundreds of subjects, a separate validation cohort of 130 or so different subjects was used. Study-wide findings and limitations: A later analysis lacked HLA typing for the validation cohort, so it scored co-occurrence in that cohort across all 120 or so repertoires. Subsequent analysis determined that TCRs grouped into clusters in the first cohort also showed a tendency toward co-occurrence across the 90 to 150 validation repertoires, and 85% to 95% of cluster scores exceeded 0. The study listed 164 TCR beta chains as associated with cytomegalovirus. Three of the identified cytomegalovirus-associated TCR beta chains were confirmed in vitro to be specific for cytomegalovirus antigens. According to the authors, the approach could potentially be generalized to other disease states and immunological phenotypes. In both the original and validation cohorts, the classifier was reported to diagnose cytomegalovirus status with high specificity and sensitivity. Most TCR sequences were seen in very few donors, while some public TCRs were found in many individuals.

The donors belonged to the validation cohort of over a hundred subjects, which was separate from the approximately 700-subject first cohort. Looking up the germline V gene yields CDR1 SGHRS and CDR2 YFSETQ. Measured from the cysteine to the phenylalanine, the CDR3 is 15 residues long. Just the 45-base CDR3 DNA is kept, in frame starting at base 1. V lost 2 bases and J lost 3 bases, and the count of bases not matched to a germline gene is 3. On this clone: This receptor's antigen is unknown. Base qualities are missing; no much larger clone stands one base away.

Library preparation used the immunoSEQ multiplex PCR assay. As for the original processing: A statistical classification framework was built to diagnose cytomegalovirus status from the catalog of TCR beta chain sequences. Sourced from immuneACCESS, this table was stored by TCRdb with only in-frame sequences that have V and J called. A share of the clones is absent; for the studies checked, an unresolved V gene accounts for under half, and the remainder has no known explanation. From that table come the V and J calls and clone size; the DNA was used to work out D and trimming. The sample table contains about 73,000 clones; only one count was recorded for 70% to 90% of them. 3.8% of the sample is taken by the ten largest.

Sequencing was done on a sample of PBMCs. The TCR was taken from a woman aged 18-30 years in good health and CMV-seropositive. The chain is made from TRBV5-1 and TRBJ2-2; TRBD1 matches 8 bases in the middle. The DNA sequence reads TGCGCCAGCAGCTTCGACAGGGGCGACACCGGGGAGCTGTTTTTT. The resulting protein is CASSFDRGDTGELFF. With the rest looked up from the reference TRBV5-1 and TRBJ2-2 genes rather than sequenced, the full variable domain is KAGVTQTPRYLIKTRGQQVTLSCSPISGHRSVSWYQQTPGQGLQFLFEYFSETQRNKGNFPGRFSGRQFSNSRSEMNVSTLELGDSALYLCASSFDRGDTGELFFGEGSRLTVL.